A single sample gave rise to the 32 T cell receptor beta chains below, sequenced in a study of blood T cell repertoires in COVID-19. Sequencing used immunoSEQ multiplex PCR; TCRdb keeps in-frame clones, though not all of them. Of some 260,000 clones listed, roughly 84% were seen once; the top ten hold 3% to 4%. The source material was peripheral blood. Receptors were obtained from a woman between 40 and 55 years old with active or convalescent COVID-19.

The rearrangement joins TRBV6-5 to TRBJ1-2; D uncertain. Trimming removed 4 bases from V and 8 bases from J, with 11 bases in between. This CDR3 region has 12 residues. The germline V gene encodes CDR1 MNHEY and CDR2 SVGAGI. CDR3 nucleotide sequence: TGTGCCAGCAGTTCCAGGTCTTACGGCTACACCTTC. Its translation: CASSSRSYGYTF.

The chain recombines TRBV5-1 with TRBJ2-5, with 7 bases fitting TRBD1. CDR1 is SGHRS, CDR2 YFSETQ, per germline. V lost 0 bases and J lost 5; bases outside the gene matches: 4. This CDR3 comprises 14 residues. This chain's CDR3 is CASSLGDSRETQYF. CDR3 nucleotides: TGCGCCAGCAGCTTGGGGGACAGCCGGGAGACCCAGTACTTC.

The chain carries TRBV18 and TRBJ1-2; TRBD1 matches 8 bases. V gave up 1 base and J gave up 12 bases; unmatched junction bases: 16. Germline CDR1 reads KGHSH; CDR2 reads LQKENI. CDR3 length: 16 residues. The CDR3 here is CASSPLSYSRTGSDTF. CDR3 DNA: TGTGCCAGCTCACCACTTAGTTATTCCCGGACAGGGTCCGACACCTTC.

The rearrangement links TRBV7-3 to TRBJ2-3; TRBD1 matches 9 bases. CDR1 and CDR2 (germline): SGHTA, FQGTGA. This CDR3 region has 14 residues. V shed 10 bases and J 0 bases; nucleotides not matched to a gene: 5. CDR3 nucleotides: TGTGCCACCGGGACAGGGAGGAGCACAGATACGCAGTATTTT. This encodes CATGTGRSTDTQYF.

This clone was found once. This chain's CDR3 is CAISDLGGDSPLHF. CDR3 sequence (DNA): TGTGCCATCAGTGACCTCGGCGGGGATTCACCCCTCCACTTT. The chain is built from TRBV10-3 and TRBJ1-6; the D is unclear. The germline V gene has CDR1 ENHRY and CDR2 SYGVKD. The V end lost 3 bases, the J end lost 8 bases, and 11 bases lay between the germline ends. CDR3 length equals 14 residues.

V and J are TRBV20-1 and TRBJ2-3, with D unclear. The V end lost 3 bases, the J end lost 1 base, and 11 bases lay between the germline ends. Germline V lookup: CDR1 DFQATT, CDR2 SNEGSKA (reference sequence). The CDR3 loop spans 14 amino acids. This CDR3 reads CSASPSFRTDTQYF. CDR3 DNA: TGCAGTGCTAGTCCGTCCTTCCGCACAGATACGCAGTATTTT.

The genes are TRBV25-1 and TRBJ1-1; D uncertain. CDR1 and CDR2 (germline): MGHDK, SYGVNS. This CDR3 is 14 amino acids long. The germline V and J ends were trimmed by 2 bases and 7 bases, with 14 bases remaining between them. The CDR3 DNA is TGTGCCAGCAGTGAAACCGGGAAGGTGGGTGAAGCTTTCTTT. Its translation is CASSETGKVGEAFF.

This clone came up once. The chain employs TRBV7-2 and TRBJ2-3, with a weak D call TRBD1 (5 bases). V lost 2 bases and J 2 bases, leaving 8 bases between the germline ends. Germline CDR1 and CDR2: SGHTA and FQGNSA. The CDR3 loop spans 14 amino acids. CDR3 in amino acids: CASSLRQNTDTQYF. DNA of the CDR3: TGTGCCAGCAGCTTAAGACAGAACACAGATACGCAGTATTTT.

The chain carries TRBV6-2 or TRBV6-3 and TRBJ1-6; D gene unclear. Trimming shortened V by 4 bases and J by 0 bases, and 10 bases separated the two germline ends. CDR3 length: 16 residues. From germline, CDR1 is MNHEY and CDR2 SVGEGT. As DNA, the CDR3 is TGTGCCAGCAGTTCCTCAGTGAGCTCCTATAATTCACCCCTCCACTTT. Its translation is CASSSSVSSYNSPLHF.

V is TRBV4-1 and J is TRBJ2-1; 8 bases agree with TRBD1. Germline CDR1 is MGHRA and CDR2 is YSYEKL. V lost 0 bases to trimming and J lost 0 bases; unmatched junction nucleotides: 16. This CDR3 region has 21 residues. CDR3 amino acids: CASSQDPGTGLRLSSYNEQFF. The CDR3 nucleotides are TGCGCCAGCAGCCAAGATCCCGGGACAGGCCTTCGTTTGAGCTCCTACAATGAGCAGTTCTTC.

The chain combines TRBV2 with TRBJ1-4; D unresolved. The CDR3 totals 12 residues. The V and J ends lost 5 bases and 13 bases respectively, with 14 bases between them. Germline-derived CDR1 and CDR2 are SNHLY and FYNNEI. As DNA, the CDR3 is TGTGCCAGCAGTCGGCAGACATCAGGACTGTTTTTT. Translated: CASSRQTSGLFF.

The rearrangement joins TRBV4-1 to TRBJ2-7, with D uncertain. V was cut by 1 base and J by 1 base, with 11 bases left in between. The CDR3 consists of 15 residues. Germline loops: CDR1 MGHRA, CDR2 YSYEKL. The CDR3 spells CASSQGPGTSYEQYF. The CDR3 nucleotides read TGCGCCAGCAGCCAAGGACCAGGTACATCCTACGAGCAGTACTTC.

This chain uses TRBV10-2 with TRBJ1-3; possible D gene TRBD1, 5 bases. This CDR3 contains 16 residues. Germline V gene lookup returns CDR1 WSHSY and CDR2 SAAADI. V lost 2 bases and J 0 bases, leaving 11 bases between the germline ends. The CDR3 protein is CASSEMGGNSGNTIYF. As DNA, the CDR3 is TGCGCCAGCAGTGAGATGGGGGGGAACTCTGGAAACACCATATATTTT.

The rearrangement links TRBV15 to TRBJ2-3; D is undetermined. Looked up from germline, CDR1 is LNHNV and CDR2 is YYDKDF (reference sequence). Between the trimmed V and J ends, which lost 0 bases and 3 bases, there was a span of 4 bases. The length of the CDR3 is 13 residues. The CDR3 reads CATSRDRTDTQYF. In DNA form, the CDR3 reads TGTGCCACCAGCAGAGACAGGACAGATACGCAGTATTTT.

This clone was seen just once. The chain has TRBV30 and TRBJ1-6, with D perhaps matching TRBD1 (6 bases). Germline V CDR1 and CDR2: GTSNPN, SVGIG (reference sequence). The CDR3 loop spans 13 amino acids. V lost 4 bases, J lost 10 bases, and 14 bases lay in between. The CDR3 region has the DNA TGTGCCTGGAACAGTGAGGGGGACTCACCCCTCCACTTT. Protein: CAWNSEGDSPLHF.

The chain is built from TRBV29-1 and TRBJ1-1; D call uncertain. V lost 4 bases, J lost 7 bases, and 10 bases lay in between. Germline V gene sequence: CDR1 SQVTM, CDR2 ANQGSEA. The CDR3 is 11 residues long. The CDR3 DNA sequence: TGCAGCGTTGTAGCGTTTCATGAAGCTTTCTTT. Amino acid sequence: CSVVAFHEAFF.

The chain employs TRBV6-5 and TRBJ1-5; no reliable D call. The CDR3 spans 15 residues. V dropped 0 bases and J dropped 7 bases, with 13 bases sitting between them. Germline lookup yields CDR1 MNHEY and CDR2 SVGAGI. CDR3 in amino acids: CASSYSGRVGQPQHF. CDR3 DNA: TGTGCCAGCAGTTACTCAGGGAGGGTAGGGCAGCCCCAGCATTTT.

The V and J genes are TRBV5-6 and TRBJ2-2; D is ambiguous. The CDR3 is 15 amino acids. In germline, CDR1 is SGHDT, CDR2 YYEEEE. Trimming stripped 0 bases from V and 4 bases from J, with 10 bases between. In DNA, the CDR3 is TGTGCCAGCAGCTTGGAATACACCTTCACCGGGGAGCTGTTTTTT. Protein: CASSLEYTFTGELFF.

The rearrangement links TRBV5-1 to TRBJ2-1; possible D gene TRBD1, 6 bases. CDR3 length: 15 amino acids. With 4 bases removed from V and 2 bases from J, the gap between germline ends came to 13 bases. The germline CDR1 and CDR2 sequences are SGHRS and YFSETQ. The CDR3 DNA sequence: TGCGCCAGCAGCGAGGACAGTTCCACCTACAATGAGCAGTTCTTC. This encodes CASSEDSSTYNEQFF.

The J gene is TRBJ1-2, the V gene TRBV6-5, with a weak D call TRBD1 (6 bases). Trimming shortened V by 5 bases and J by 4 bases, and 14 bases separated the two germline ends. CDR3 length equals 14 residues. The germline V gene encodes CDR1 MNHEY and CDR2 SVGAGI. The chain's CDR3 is CASSNTGTFYGYTF. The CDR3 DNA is TGTGCCAGCAGTAACACCGGGACATTCTATGGCTACACCTTC.

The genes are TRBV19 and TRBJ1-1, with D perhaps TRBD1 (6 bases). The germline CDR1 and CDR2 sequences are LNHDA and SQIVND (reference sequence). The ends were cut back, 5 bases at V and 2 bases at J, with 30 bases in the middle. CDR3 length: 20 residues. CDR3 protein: CASSGLGTRRGAGENTEAFF. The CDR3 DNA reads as TGTGCCAGTAGTGGTTTGGGGACCCGCCGGGGGGCCGGTGAAAACACTGAAGCTTTCTTT.

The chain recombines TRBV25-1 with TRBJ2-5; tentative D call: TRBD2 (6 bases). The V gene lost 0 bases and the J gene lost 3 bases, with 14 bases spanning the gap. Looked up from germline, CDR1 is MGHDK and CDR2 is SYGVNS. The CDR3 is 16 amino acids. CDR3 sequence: CASSEYGGSGKETQYF. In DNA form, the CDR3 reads TGTGCCAGCAGTGAATATGGGGGGTCAGGAAAAGAGACCCAGTACTTC. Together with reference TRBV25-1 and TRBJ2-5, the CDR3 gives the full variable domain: EADIYQTPRYLVIGTGKKITLECSQTMGHDKMYWYQQDPGMELHLIHYSYGVNSTEKGDLSSESTVSRIRTEHFPLTLESARPSHTSQYLCASSEYGGSGKETQYFGPGTRLLVL.

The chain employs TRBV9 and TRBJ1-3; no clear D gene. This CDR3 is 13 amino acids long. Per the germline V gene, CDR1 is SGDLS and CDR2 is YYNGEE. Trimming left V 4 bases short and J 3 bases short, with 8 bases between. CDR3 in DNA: TGTGCCAGCAGCCGGGGTGATGGAAACACCATATATTTT. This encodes CASSRGDGNTIYF. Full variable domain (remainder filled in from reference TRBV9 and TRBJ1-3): DSGVTQTPKHLITATGQRVTLRCSPRSGDLSVYWYQQSLDQGLQFLIQYYNGEERAKGNILERFSAQQFPDLHSELNLSSLELGDSALYFCASSRGDGNTIYFGEGSWLTVV.

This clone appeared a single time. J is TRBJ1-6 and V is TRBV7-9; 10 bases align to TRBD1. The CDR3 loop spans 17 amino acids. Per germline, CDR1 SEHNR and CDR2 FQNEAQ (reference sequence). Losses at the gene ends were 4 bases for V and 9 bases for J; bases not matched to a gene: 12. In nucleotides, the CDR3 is TGTGCCAGCAGCTCGAGTCGAGGACAGGGGGTTCGTTCACCCCTCCACTTT. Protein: CASSSSRGQGVRSPLHF.

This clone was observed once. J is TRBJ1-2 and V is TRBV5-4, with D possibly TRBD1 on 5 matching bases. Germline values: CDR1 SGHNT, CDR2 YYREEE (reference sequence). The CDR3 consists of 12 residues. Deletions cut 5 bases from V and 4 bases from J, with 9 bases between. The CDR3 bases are TGTGCCAGCAGACGGGACTTCTATGGCTACACCTTC. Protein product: CASRRDFYGYTF.

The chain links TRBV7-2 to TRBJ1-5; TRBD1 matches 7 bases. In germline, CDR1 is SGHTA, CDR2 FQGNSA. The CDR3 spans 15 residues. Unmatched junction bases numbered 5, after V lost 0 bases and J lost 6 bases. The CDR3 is CASSLARGGGQPQHF. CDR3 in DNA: TGTGCCAGCAGCTTAGCGCGAGGGGGCGGTCAGCCCCAGCATTTT.

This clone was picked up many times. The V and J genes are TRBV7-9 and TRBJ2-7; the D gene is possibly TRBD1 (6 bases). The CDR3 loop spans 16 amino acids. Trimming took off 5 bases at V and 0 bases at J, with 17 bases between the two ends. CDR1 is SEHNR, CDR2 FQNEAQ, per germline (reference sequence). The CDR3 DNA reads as TGTGCCAGCAGCGTCCAGCCGGGACATAGCTCCTACGAGCAGTACTTC. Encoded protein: CASSVQPGHSSYEQYF.

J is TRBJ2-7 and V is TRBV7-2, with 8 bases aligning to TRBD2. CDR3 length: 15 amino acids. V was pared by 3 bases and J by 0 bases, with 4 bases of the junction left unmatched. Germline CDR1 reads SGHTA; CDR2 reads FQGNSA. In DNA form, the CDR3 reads TGTGCCAGCAGCTTGGTAGCGGGGAGCTCCTACGAGCAGTACGTC. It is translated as CASSLVAGSSYEQYV.

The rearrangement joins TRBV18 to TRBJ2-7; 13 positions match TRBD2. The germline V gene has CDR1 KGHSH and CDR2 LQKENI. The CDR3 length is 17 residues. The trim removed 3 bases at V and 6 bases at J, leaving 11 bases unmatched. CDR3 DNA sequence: TGTGCCAGCTCACCGGGACTAGCGGGGAAGGTTCCTTCCGAGCAGTACGTC. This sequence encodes CASSPGLAGKVPSEQYV.

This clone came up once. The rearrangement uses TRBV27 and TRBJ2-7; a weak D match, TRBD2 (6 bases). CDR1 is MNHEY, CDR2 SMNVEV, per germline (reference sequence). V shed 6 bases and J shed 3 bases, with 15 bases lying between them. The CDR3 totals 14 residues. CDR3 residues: CASRRDWTNYEQYV. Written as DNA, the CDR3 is TGTGCCAGCAGACGGGACTGGACAAACTACGAGCAGTACGTC.

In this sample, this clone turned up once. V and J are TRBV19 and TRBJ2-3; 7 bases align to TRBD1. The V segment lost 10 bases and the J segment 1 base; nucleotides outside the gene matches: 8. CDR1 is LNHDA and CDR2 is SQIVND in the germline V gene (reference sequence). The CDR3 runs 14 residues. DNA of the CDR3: TGTGCCACCAGACAGGGTATGGGCACAGATACGCAGTATTTT. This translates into CATRQGMGTDTQYF.

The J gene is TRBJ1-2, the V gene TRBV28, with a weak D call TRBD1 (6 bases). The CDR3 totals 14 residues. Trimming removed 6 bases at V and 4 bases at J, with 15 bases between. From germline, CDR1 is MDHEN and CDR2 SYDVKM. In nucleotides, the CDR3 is TGTGCCAGCAGCCTGGGGCAGGGGCTCTATGGCTACACCTTC. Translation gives CASSLGQGLYGYTF.